This T cell receptor (beta chain) was documented in a study of blood T cell repertoires in COVID-19. Study context: Donors in the United States, Italy and Spain gave samples during acute or convalescent COVID-19. From T cells, B-cell-depleted T cells, or PBMCs came the material, which was cDNA or gDNA.

The germline gives CDR1 SGHRS, CDR2 YFSETQ. V lost 1 base to trimming and J lost 0 bases; unmatched junction nucleotides: 4. The CDR3 is 17 residues long. TCRdb's copy holds only in-frame clones and misses some; the assay was immunoSEQ multiplex PCR. Of about 160,000 clones in the sample, approximately 87% were seen once. Sequencing was done on a sample of peripheral blood. The receptor was isolated from a man older than 75 with acute or convalescent COVID-19. The gene calls are TRBV5-1 and TRBJ1-1; 12 nucleotides align to TRBD1. CDR3: CASSLTGTGGVNTEAFF. The CDR3 DNA sequence: TGCGCCAGCAGCTTGACCGGGACAGGGGGCGTGAACACTGAAGCTTTCTTT.